Listed below are T cell receptor beta chains from one sample, sequenced in a study of T cell responses to AZD1222 COVID-19 vaccine. Using immunoSEQ multiplex PCR, the repertoire was profiled, and TCRdb retains in-frame clones only, with some absent. The sample records 90,000 to 95,000 clones, roughly nine tenths being singletons. The sample was peripheral blood, taken on day 0 of AZD1222 vaccination. These receptors originate from an adult in good health. CDR3s include the opening cysteine and the closing phenylalanine or tryptophan. D genes are given only for firm matches. Rows give clone size only sometimes, using once, few, many, or a class for an expanded clone.

V	D	size	J	CDR3	DNA
TRBV5-6	NA	NA	TRBJ1-4	CASSLAQGWEKLFF	TGTGCCAGCAGCTTGGCGCAGGGCTGGGAAAAACTGTTTTTT
TRBV20-1	TRBD2	NA	TRBJ2-7	CSASRSVAGKYEQYF	TGCAGTGCTAGTAGGTCGGTAGCGGGTAAATACGAGCAGTACTTC
TRBV6-5	TRBD1	few	TRBJ1-3	CASRPDRGAGNTIYF	TGTGCCAGCAGACCCGACAGGGGTGCTGGAAACACCATATATTTT
TRBV3-1/TRBV3-2	NA	NA	TRBJ2-2	CASSPLGHAGELFF	TGTGCCAGCAGCCCTTTGGGTCACGCCGGGGAGCTGTTTTTT
TRBV3-1/TRBV3-2	NA	NA	TRBJ2-7	CASSQPGLEQYF	TGTGCCAGCAGCCAACCGGGACTCGAGCAGTACTTC
TRBV5-1	NA	NA	TRBJ1-2	CASSFQQYYGYTF	TGCGCCAGCAGCTTTCAACAGTACTATGGCTACACCTTC
TRBV11-3	NA	NA	TRBJ2-2	CASSHYRVETGELFF	TGTGCCAGCAGCCACTACAGGGTTGAAACCGGGGAGCTGTTTTTT
TRBV19	NA	once	TRBJ2-7	CASRNVQGSHEQYF	TGTGCCAGTAGGAACGTACAGGGATCCCACGAGCAGTACTTC
TRBV2	NA	NA	TRBJ2-6	CAGQGGHSGANVLTF	TGTGCCGGGCAGGGTGGGCACTCTGGGGCCAACGTCCTGACTTTC
TRBV5-1	NA	NA	TRBJ1-2	CASSLDGWGRNYGYTF	TGCGCCAGCAGCTTGGACGGGTGGGGCAGAAACTATGGCTACACCTTC
TRBV20-1	NA	NA	TRBJ1-2	CSASPGVGYTF	TGCAGTGCTAGCCCCGGGGTTGGCTACACCTTC
TRBV7-3	NA	NA	TRBJ2-5	CASMEGGASETQYF	TGTGCCAGCATGGAGGGGGGAGCTTCGGAGACCCAGTACTTC
TRBV28	NA	NA	TRBJ1-1	CASSFNAEAFF	TGTGCCAGCAGTTTTAACGCCGAAGCTTTCTTT
TRBV11-2	NA	NA	TRBJ1-1	CASSPGFGTDEAFF	TGTGCCAGCAGCCCCGGTTTCGGGACCGACGAAGCTTTCTTT
TRBV7-3	NA	NA	TRBJ1-5	CASSQDSNQPQHF	TGTGCCAGCAGCCAAGATTCTAATCAGCCCCAGCATTTT
TRBV6-1	NA	NA	TRBJ1-4	CASRRVNEKLFF	TGTGCCAGCAGGAGGGTTAATGAAAAACTGTTTTTT
TRBV5-1	NA	once	TRBJ1-4	CASRARATDEKLFF	TGCGCCAGCAGAGCCCGGGCGACGGATGAAAAACTGTTTTTT